One sample yielded the 28 T cell receptor beta chains listed below, sequenced in a study of blood T cell repertoires in COVID-19. Assay: immunoSEQ multiplex PCR; the TCRdb copy retains only in-frame clones and omits some. The sample yields around 77,000 clones, 86% seen once. Material for sequencing was peripheral blood. These receptors all stem from a man between 65 and 85 years old with active or convalescent COVID-19.

The J gene is TRBJ2-1, the V gene TRBV7-9; possible D gene TRBD2, 6 bases. V lost 5 bases to trimming and J lost 6 bases, with 17 bases between them. CDR3 length equals 15 residues. Germline V gene sequence: CDR1 SEHNR, CDR2 FQNEAQ (reference sequence). The CDR3 nucleotides read TGTGCCAGCAGCCTACGGCTTGGGAGGACCAATGAGCAGTTCTTC. This sequence encodes CASSLRLGRTNEQFF.

The chain couples TRBV28 to TRBJ1-1; tentative D call: TRBD1 (6 bases). Germline V gives CDR1 MDHEN, CDR2 SYDVKM. The CDR3 sequence is 11 residues long. The ends were cut back, 2 bases at V and 9 bases at J, with 7 bases in the middle. In DNA, the CDR3 is TGTGCCAGCAGTTTAGGACAGCAAGCTTTCTTT. This encodes CASSLGQQAFF.

This chain connects TRBV4-1 to TRBJ2-1, with 11 bases identical to TRBD2. Per germline, CDR1 MGHRA and CDR2 YSYEKL. This CDR3 is built from 20 residues. V was pared by 4 bases and J by 4 bases, with 18 bases of the junction left unmatched. For the CDR3, the DNA is TGCGCCAGCAGCCCGCTCGATTTAGCGGGAGGGGGGGGATTGTACAATGAGCAGTTCTTC. The encoded protein is CASSPLDLAGGGGLYNEQFF.

The chain couples TRBV10-3 to TRBJ2-7; weak D call: TRBD1 (5 bases). The V end lost 6 bases, the J end lost 0 bases, and 12 bases lay between the germline ends. The CDR3 is 14 residues long. Germline V gives CDR1 ENHRY, CDR2 SYGVKD. This CDR3 is CAISLRQSSYEQYF. In DNA form, the CDR3 reads TGTGCCATCAGCCTGCGACAGAGCTCCTACGAGCAGTACTTC.

The chain is built from TRBV30 and TRBJ2-5, with a weak D call TRBD2 (5 bases). Trimming removed 1 base from V and 5 bases from J, with 11 bases in between. The germline V gene has CDR1 GTSNPN and CDR2 SVGIG (reference sequence). CDR3 length: 13 residues. CDR3 region: CAWSEGLAETQYF. The CDR3 DNA reads as TGTGCCTGGAGTGAAGGACTCGCGGAGACCCAGTACTTC.

J is TRBJ1-5 and V is TRBV6-5; 7 bases are shared with TRBD1. Per the germline V gene, CDR1 is MNHEY and CDR2 is SVGAGI. The CDR3 loop spans 13 amino acids. The trim removed 6 bases at V and 6 bases at J, leaving 5 bases unmatched. As DNA, the CDR3 is TGTGCCAGCAGGGGGACAGTTAGTCAGCCCCAGCATTTT. Translation gives CASRGTVSQPQHF.

The V call is TRBV28, the J call TRBJ1-2; D gene ambiguous. CDR3 length equals 16 residues. The V gene lost 5 bases and the J gene lost 1 base, with 17 bases spanning the gap. Germline-derived CDR1 and CDR2 are MDHEN and SYDVKM. DNA of the CDR3: TGTGCCAGCAGTCCCCAGGCCGGGATTATTAACTATGGCTACACCTTC. It is translated as CASSPQAGIINYGYTF.

V usage is TRBV6-5 and J usage is TRBJ1-1; no definite D call. V lost 6 bases and J lost 4, with 15 bases in between. Germline V CDR1 and CDR2: MNHEY, SVGAGI. CDR3 size: 14 residues. The CDR3 protein is CASREDGSPTEAFF. CDR3 bases: TGTGCCAGCAGGGAGGACGGAAGCCCCACTGAAGCTTTCTTT.

The chain joins TRBV18 to TRBJ1-6; TRBD1 aligns across 9 bases. CDR1 and CDR2 (germline): KGHSH, LQKENI. Trimming took 0 bases from V and 14 from J; bases not matched to a gene: 8. This CDR3 is built from 15 residues. This CDR3 reads CASSPPGTGRRALHF. The CDR3 DNA follows: TGTGCCAGCTCACCACCGGGGACAGGGAGAAGGGCCCTCCACTTT.

The rearrangement joins TRBV29-1 to TRBJ2-1, with D possibly matching TRBD2 (6 bases). The ends were cut back, 4 bases at V and 4 bases at J, with 8 bases in the middle. The CDR3 has 12 residues. Germline V lookup: CDR1 SQVTM, CDR2 ANQGSEA. CDR3 bases: TGCAGCGTTGTGGCGGGATACAATGAGCAGTTCTTC. Amino acids: CSVVAGYNEQFF.

The CDR3: CASSLGISEAFF. The CDR3, as DNA: TGTGCCAGCAGCTTGGGTATTTCTGAAGCTTTCTTT. The chain links TRBV5-6 to TRBJ1-1; D call uncertain. Germline V gene lookup returns CDR1 SGHDT and CDR2 YYEEEE. The CDR3 covers 12 residues. Trimming stripped 0 bases from V and 6 bases from J, with 6 bases between.

The genes are TRBV4-2 and TRBJ2-7; 12 nucleotides align to TRBD2. The V and J ends lost 4 bases and 2 bases, in that order; junction bases with no gene match: 12. Looked up from germline, CDR1 is LGHNA and CDR2 is YNFKEQ. CDR3 length: 18 residues. CDR3 sequence (DNA): TGTGCCAGCAGCCGGGGCGATCTAGCGGGAGGGCTCACCTACGAGCAGTACTTC. Translating it yields CASSRGDLAGGLTYEQYF.

This chain links TRBV5-6 with TRBJ1-2; possible D gene TRBD1, 5 bases. The V end lost 3 bases, the J end lost 4 bases, and 16 bases lay between the germline ends. Germline-derived CDR1 and CDR2 are SGHDT and YYEEEE. This CDR3 is built from 15 residues. Here the CDR3 reads CASSWGLTEVYGYTF. The CDR3 DNA follows: TGTGCCAGCAGCTGGGGCCTGACGGAAGTCTATGGCTACACCTTC. The full variable domain, its missing parts supplied by reference TRBV5-6 and TRBJ1-2, is DAGVTQSPTHLIKTRGQQVTLRCSPKSGHDTVSWYQQALGQGPQFIFQYYEEEERQRGNFPDRFSGHQFPNYSSELNVNALLLGDSALYLCASSWGLTEVYGYTFGSGTRLTVV.

The gene calls are TRBV28 and TRBJ1-2, with TRBD1 identical over 8 bases. V lost 4 bases, J lost 1 base, and 5 bases stayed unmatched. Per germline, CDR1 MDHEN and CDR2 SYDVKM. The CDR3 has 15 amino acids. CDR3 DNA: TGTGCCAGCAGTTCCCCGACAGGGGTTAACTATGGCTACACCTTC. It specifies CASSSPTGVNYGYTF.

This clone has only one observation. The V call is TRBV18, the J call TRBJ2-5; D remains unclear. Trimming took off 0 bases at V and 3 bases at J, with 8 bases between the two ends. The CDR3 runs to 14 residues. Looked up from germline, CDR1 is KGHSH and CDR2 is LQKENI. The CDR3 DNA follows: TGTGCCAGCTCACCACCTTTCAGAAAAGAGACCCAGTACTTC. As protein: CASSPPFRKETQYF.

The chain joins TRBV6-5 to TRBJ2-7; D perhaps matches TRBD2 (5 bases). This CDR3 region has 14 residues. Trimming removed 0 bases at V and 2 bases at J, with 8 bases between. CDR1 MNHEY and CDR2 SVGAGI come from the germline V gene. This CDR3 is CASSYSRAAYEQYF. CDR3 DNA: TGTGCCAGCAGTTACTCGAGGGCAGCCTACGAGCAGTACTTC.

The chain is built from TRBV6-4 and TRBJ1-1; no clear D. This CDR3 spans 13 amino acids. Germline lookup yields CDR1 MRHNA and CDR2 SNTAGT. V lost 4 bases, J lost 1 base, and 7 bases lay in between. CDR3 DNA: TGTGCCAGCAGTGGGGCCCCGAACACTGAAGCTTTCTTT. It specifies CASSGAPNTEAFF.

The V gene is TRBV27, the J gene TRBJ2-3, with D maybe TRBD2 (6 bases). Germline CDR1 MNHEY, CDR2 SMNVEV (reference sequence). This CDR3 is built from 13 residues. The V end was cut by 8 bases, the J end by 0 bases, with 9 bases between. The CDR3 sequence is CASRGTSTDTQYF. CDR3 nucleotide sequence: TGTGCCAGCCGAGGGACTAGCACAGATACGCAGTATTTT.

The chain carries TRBV2 and TRBJ1-6, with D possibly matching TRBD1 (5 bases). This CDR3 is 13 amino acids long. V shed 8 bases and J shed 10 bases, with 15 bases lying between them. Germline loops: CDR1 SNHLY, CDR2 FYNNEI. CDR3 coding DNA: TGTGCCAGCGCCGGGACTCTAGTATCACCCCTCCACTTT. Amino acid sequence: CASAGTLVSPLHF.

This chain joins TRBV10-3 and TRBJ1-6; the D is unclear. The CDR3 consists of 15 residues. The germline V and J ends were trimmed by 6 bases and 9 bases, with 18 bases remaining between them. CDR1 and CDR2 from the germline V gene are ENHRY and SYGVKD. The CDR3 coding sequence is TGTGCCATCAGAAGAGACGGGTTCGCGGGTTCACCCCTCCACTTT. Amino acids: CAIRRDGFAGSPLHF.

The CDR3 is CASSPRDRVLTEAFF. Here the CDR3 DNA reads TGTGCCAGCTCACCTAGGGACAGGGTCCTTACTGAAGCTTTCTTT. The genes are TRBV18 and TRBJ1-1; 9 bases are a match to TRBD1. V was pared by 3 bases and J by 5 bases, with 7 bases of the junction left unmatched. The CDR3 is 15 amino acids. CDR1 KGHSH and CDR2 LQKENI come from the germline V gene.

V and J are TRBV9 and TRBJ2-1; D is unresolved. The CDR3 runs 15 residues. In germline, CDR1 is SGDLS, CDR2 YYNGEE. The V end was cut by 0 bases, the J end by 0 bases, with 7 bases between. The CDR3 nucleotides read TGTGCCAGCAGCGTAGTGGGCAGCTCCTACAATGAGCAGTTCTTC. Translated, it gives CASSVVGSSYNEQFF.

The chain has TRBV5-1 and TRBJ2-1; TRBD1 aligns across 8 bases. Germline values: CDR1 SGHRS, CDR2 YFSETQ. This CDR3 is 14 amino acids long. Trimming took 4 bases from V and 9 from J; bases not matched to a gene: 9. As DNA, the CDR3 is TGCGCCAGCAGCACTAGGACAGGGCTCGGTGAGCAGTTCTTC. Protein sequence: CASSTRTGLGEQFF.

The rearrangement joins TRBV28 to TRBJ1-4; no reliable D call. This CDR3 contains 15 residues. V was pared by 4 bases and J by 2 bases, with 11 bases between. In germline, CDR1 is MDHEN, CDR2 SYDVKM. CDR3: CASSSQQLTNEKLFF. The CDR3 DNA reads as TGTGCCAGCAGTTCTCAACAGTTGACTAATGAAAAACTGTTTTTT.

This clone was seen only once. J is TRBJ1-6 and V is TRBV6-6, with TRBD1 matching over 8 bases. This CDR3 has 15 amino acids. Trimming removed 0 bases from V and 10 bases from J; junction bases left unmatched: 5. Germline V gives CDR1 MNHNY, CDR2 SVGAGI (reference sequence). The CDR3 is CASSYSGQGSSPLHF. DNA for the CDR3: TGTGCCAGCAGTTACTCCGGACAGGGTAGCTCACCCCTCCACTTT.

The genes are TRBV2 and TRBJ1-4; tentatively, D is TRBD1 (6 bases). This CDR3 is built from 19 residues. Looked up from germline, CDR1 is SNHLY and CDR2 is FYNNEI. Trimming cost V 2 bases and J 8 bases, with 27 bases left between them. In DNA, the CDR3 is TGTGCCAGCAGTGAACGTCTCTCATTCCAGCCGCGACAGGACGAAAAACTGTTTTTT. It yields the protein CASSERLSFQPRQDEKLFF. The complete variable domain, with remaining parts taken from reference TRBV2 and TRBJ1-4, reads EPEVTQTPSHQVTQMGQEVILRCVPISNHLYFYWYRQILGQKVEFLVSFYNNEISEKSEIFDDQFSVERPDGSNFTLKIRSTKLEDSAMYFCASSERLSFQPRQDEKLFFGSGTQLSVL.

The chain carries TRBV10-3 and TRBJ1-5; tentatively, D is TRBD1 (6 bases). The CDR3 covers 14 residues. Looked up from germline, CDR1 is ENHRY and CDR2 is SYGVKD. Trimming left V 3 bases short and J 3 bases short, with 9 bases between. CDR3 coding DNA: TGTGCCATCAGTGAACGACAGGTCAATCAGCCCCAGCATTTT. Its translation is CAISERQVNQPQHF.

The J gene is TRBJ1-1, the V gene TRBV5-5, with 7 bases fitting TRBD1. V was clipped by 4 bases and J by 1 base; unmatched bases: 4. This CDR3 comprises 14 residues. Germline CDR1 SGHKS, CDR2 YYEKEE (reference sequence). The CDR3 nucleotides read TGTGCCAGCAGCCCCCGGACAGGGAACACTGAAGCTTTCTTT. Translation gives CASSPRTGNTEAFF.